This T cell receptor (beta chain) comes out of a study of blood T cell repertoires in COVID-19. For the study at large: Acute and convalescent COVID-19 samples came from the United States, Italy and Spain. Nucleic acid was either cDNA or gDNA, and it came from T cells, B-cell-depleted T cells, or PBMCs.

Authors' data handling: Estimated nucleated cell counts came from reference gene primer amplification. Data came from immunoSEQ multiplex PCR; TCRdb stores just in-frame clones and leaves some out. V, J and clone size reflect that table, while D and trimming were determined from the DNA. Among about 60,000 clones listed, around 90% were seen once. The V end lost 3 bases, the J end lost 6 bases, and 8 bases lay between the germline ends. There are 12 residues in the CDR3. Germline values: CDR1 SGHNT, CDR2 YYREEE (reference sequence). The receptor was derived from a man in his fifties with active COVID-19. The sequenced sample consisted of peripheral blood. V and J are TRBV5-4 and TRBJ2-3; no firm D call. CDR3 nucleotides: TGTGCCAGCAGCTCTTCGGTGGATACGCAGTATTTT. Residues: CASSSSVDTQYF.